The 14 T cell receptor beta chains below were found in one sample sequenced in a study of shared clonotypes between healthy human individuals. Some clones are missing from TCRdb's copy, which holds only in-frame ones; the method was immunoSEQ multiplex PCR. The repertoire includes approximately 600,000 clones, roughly 96% of them detected once, and approximately 0.12% sits in the top ten. CD8 cells regarded as naive lacked CD45RO, were positively chosen for CCR7, and omitted terminally differentiated effector memory CD45RA+ cells. Sequencing used naive CD8+ T cells sorted from blood. These receptors originate from a woman in her 30s in good health.

This rearrangement joins TRBV9 to TRBJ1-1; TRBD1 is a possible D gene (6 bases). Germline values: CDR1 SGDLS, CDR2 YYNGEE. The CDR3 length is 14 residues. The ends were cut back, 0 bases at V and 5 bases at J, with 11 bases in the middle. CDR3 residues: CASSVAGARTEAFF. The DNA for the CDR3 is TGTGCCAGCAGCGTAGCGGGGGCGCGGACTGAAGCTTTCTTT.

This sequence joins TRBV11-1 and TRBJ2-2, with TRBD2 matching 10 bases. V trimming: 3 bases; J trimming: 5 bases; junction bases outside the gene matches: 9. CDR1 and CDR2 (germline): SGHAT, FQDESV (reference sequence). This CDR3 is built from 17 residues. CDR3 loop: CASSFASSGSGTGELFF. Here the CDR3 DNA reads TGTGCCAGCAGCTTTGCGTCTAGCGGGAGTGGAACCGGGGAGCTGTTTTTT.

This chain uses TRBV6-5 with TRBJ1-5; no definite D call. This CDR3 contains 16 residues. CDR1 and CDR2 (germline): MNHEY, SVGAGI. Deletions cut 0 bases from V and 5 bases from J, with 14 bases between. This chain's CDR3 is CASSYSLPRDDQPQHF. For the CDR3, the DNA is TGTGCCAGCAGTTACTCGTTACCCCGAGATGATCAGCCCCAGCATTTT.

CDR3 bases: TGTGCCAGCAGCTTAGCGCAAATTTCCTACGAGCAGTACTTC. Protein sequence: CASSLAQISYEQYF. The gene calls are TRBV7-9 and TRBJ2-7; no definite D call. Trimming stripped 0 bases from V and 1 base from J, with 7 bases between. The CDR3 runs 14 residues. Germline V CDR1 and CDR2: SEHNR, FQNEAQ (reference sequence).

This clone was picked up one time. The chain is built from TRBV25-1 and TRBJ2-5; D may be TRBD2 (6 bases). The J call is uncertain, as TRBJ2-7 better fits the DNA end. The CDR3 has 15 residues. Germline lookup yields CDR1 MGHDK and CDR2 SYGVNS. The CDR3 DNA follows: TGTGCCAGCAGTGAACTGGGGGGAGTGGTGTACGAGCAGTACTTC. This sequence encodes CASSELGGVVYEQYF.

Here the CDR3 reads CASTPGLGGYEQYF. CDR3 nucleotide sequence: TGTGCCAGCACTCCGGGCCTTGGCGGCTACGAGCAGTACTTC. V usage is TRBV6-1 and J usage is TRBJ2-7; D gene uncertain. The CDR3 length is 14 residues. Per the germline V gene, CDR1 is MNHNS and CDR2 is SASEGT. Between the trimmed V and J ends, which lost 7 bases and 3 bases, there was a span of 16 bases.

The V gene is TRBV5-6, the J gene TRBJ2-3, with D perhaps TRBD2 (6 bases). The germline CDR1 and CDR2 sequences are SGHDT and YYEEEE. With 0 bases removed from V and 4 bases from J, the gap between germline ends came to 12 bases. The length of the CDR3 is 15 residues. The CDR3 region is CASSLASESADTQYF. The DNA for the CDR3 is TGTGCCAGCAGCTTGGCTAGCGAGAGCGCAGATACGCAGTATTTT.

Note on this clone: Within the sample, other DNA sequences also encode this same CDR3. This rearrangement joins TRBV19 to TRBJ2-1; D is ambiguous. This CDR3 has 12 residues. Germline CDR1 is LNHDA and CDR2 is SQIVND (reference sequence). Trimming took 3 bases from V and 5 from J, leaving 5 bases between them. The CDR3 nucleotides read TGTGCCAGTAGTATTGGGGACAATGAGCAGTTCTTC. Its protein product is CASSIGDNEQFF. The full variable domain, completed using reference TRBV19 and TRBJ2-1, is DGGITQSPKYLFRKEGQNVTLSCEQNLNHDAMYWYRQDPGQGLRLIYYSQIVNDFQKGDIAEGYSVSREKKESFPLTVTSAQKNPTAFYLCASSIGDNEQFFGPGTRLTVL.

The chain joins TRBV27 to TRBJ1-6; 9 nucleotides match TRBD1. V shed 5 bases, J shed 9 bases, and the junction held 2 bases outside the gene matches. The CDR3 has 13 amino acids. The germline gives CDR1 MNHEY, CDR2 SMNVEV (reference sequence). The chain's CDR3 is CASSVTGGSPLHF. The CDR3 nucleotides are TGTGCCAGCAGTGTGACAGGGGGTTCACCCCTCCACTTT.

V usage is TRBV5-6 and J usage is TRBJ2-1; maybe TRBD1 (6 bases). The CDR3 totals 14 residues. Germline assignment: CDR1 SGHDT and CDR2 YYEEEE. V lost 2 bases and J lost 8, with 14 bases in between. CDR3 bases: TGTGCCAGCAGCTTTCAGTCAGGGGCAGATGAGCAGTTCTTC. This gives the protein CASSFQSGADEQFF.

V and J are TRBV29-1 and TRBJ2-1; 10 bases are a match to TRBD1. Germline CDR1 and CDR2: SQVTM and ANQGSEA. This CDR3 is 14 amino acids long. J lost 0 bases, V lost 7 bases, and 3 bases had no gene match. The CDR3 here is CSARDRGSYNEQFF. The CDR3 DNA reads as TGCAGCGCTAGGGACAGGGGCTCCTACAATGAGCAGTTCTTC.

This sequence joins TRBV7-6 and TRBJ2-1; possibly TRBD2 for D (6 bases). V lost 5 bases, J lost 7 bases, and 15 bases lay in between. The CDR3 length is 14 residues. The V gene's germline CDR1 is SGHVS and CDR2 FNYEAQ. CDR3 DNA: TGTGCCAGCAGCGGCGGGACTCAATTTAATGAGCAGTTCTTC. It translates to CASSGGTQFNEQFF.

This chain uses TRBV4-2 with TRBJ1-5, with a possible D match to TRBD1 (5 bases). Germline CDR1 reads LGHNA; CDR2 reads YNFKEQ. Trimming took 1 base from V and 1 from J, leaving 8 bases between them. CDR3 length equals 15 residues. The CDR3 DNA reads TGTGCCAGCAGCCAAGTTGGGGGAAGCAATCAGCCCCAGCATTTT. The encoded protein is CASSQVGGSNQPQHF.

This clone was found once. The V and J genes are TRBV28 and TRBJ1-4; D ambiguous. The V end lost 3 bases, the J end lost 5 bases, and 7 bases lay between the germline ends. CDR1 is MDHEN and CDR2 is SYDVKM in the germline V gene. The CDR3 has 13 amino acids. The CDR3 DNA is TGTGCCAGCAGTTTCCCAGGAAATGAAAAACTGTTTTTT. It codes for CASSFPGNEKLFF.